Listed below are T cell receptor beta chains from one sample, sequenced in a study of shared clonotypes between healthy human individuals. Measured with immunoSEQ multiplex PCR; TCRdb has only the in-frame clones, and not every one. The table shows around 620,000 clones, with approximately 95% occurring only once. Sequenced input: naive CD8+ T cells sorted from blood. All receptors come from a woman between 25 and 40 years old in good health. CDR3s include the opening cysteine and the closing phenylalanine or tryptophan. D genes are given only for firm matches. Expanded clones get a size class; other rows say once, few or many, or leave the size out.

cdr3_aa cdr3_nt v_call d_call clone_size cdr3_length j_call
CASSIAGGLNQPQHF TGTGCCAGTAGTATTGCAGGGGGCCTGAATCAGCCCCAGCATTTT TRBV19 TRBD1 . 15 TRBJ1-5
CASTTTPPGELFF TGTGCCAGCACAACGACCCCGCCCGGGGAGCTGTTTTTT TRBV9 . . 13 TRBJ2-2
CSVVDRAGELFF TGCAGCGTTGTAGACAGGGCCGGGGAGCTGTTTTTT TRBV29-1 TRBD1 . 12 TRBJ2-2
CATTSGAGGPYNEQFF TGTGCCACCACCTCCGGAGCGGGAGGGCCCTACAATGAGCAGTTCTTC TRBV15 TRBD2 once 16 TRBJ2-1
CASSDSRGAGELFF TGTGCCAGCAGTGACTCGCGGGGCGCCGGGGAGCTGTTTTTT TRBV6-4 . . 14 TRBJ2-2
CASSPGAYEQYF TGTGCCAGCAGCCCGGGTGCCTACGAGCAGTACTTC TRBV5-4 . . 12 TRBJ2-7
CASSERGLAGKETQYF TGCGCCAGCAGTGAGAGAGGCCTAGCGGGAAAAGAGACCCAGTACTTC TRBV10-2 TRBD2 . 16 TRBJ2-5
CASSETGDHTEAFF TGTGCCAGCAGCGAGACAGGGGATCACACTGAAGCTTTCTTT TRBV9 TRBD1 . 14 TRBJ1-1
CASRPAFTYEQYF TGTGCCAGCAGGCCCGCTTTCACCTACGAGCAGTACTTC TRBV5-6 . . 13 TRBJ2-7
CASSLATGTGVEQYF TGTGCCAGCAGCTTGGCCACCGGGACAGGGGTGGAGCAGTACTTC TRBV5-5 TRBD1 . 15 TRBJ2-7
CASSYETSGSYETQYF TGTGCCAGCAGTTACGAGACTAGCGGGAGTTATGAGACCCAGTACTTC TRBV6-5 TRBD2 once 16 TRBJ2-5
CASSPLDGGETQYF TGTGCCAGTAGTCCTTTGGACGGTGGGGAGACCCAGTACTTC TRBV19 . few 14 TRBJ2-5
CASSMLGKSTDTQYF TGTGCCAGTAGTATGCTTGGCAAGAGCACAGATACGCAGTATTTT TRBV19 . . 15 TRBJ2-3
CASSSGGYSYNEQFF TGTGCCAGCAGCTCAGGAGGGTATTCCTACAATGAGCAGTTCTTC TRBV6-5 . . 15 TRBJ2-1
CASNLAGGPSYEQYF TGTGCCAGTAATCTAGCGGGAGGGCCCTCCTACGAGCAGTACTTC TRBV19 TRBD2 . 15 TRBJ2-7
CATSRRGGNTEAFF TGTGCCACCAGCAGACGGGGGGGGAACACTGAAGCTTTCTTT TRBV15 . . 14 TRBJ1-1
CASSFAVSSYEQYF TGTGCCAGCAGCTTTGCGGTAAGCTCCTACGAGCAGTACTTC TRBV11-1 . . 14 TRBJ2-7
CASSLEVGSGANVLTF TGTGCCAGCAGCTTGGAAGTCGGCTCTGGGGCCAACGTCCTGACTTTC TRBV5-4 . . 16 TRBJ2-6
CASSYSNGANVLTF TGTGCCAGCAGCTATTCCAATGGGGCCAACGTCCTGACTTTC TRBV27 . once 14 TRBJ2-6
CASSFNSGQYEQYF TGTGCCAGCAGCTTTAACAGCGGACAGTACGAGCAGTACTTC TRBV7-6 . once 14 TRBJ2-7
CASSRGTLGDEQFF TGTGCCAGCAGTCGCGGGACTCTAGGCGATGAGCAGTTCTTC TRBV28 . . 14 TRBJ2-1
CATSRDIVAPNYGYTF TGTGCCACCAGCAGAGATATAGTCGCCCCTAACTATGGCTACACCTTC TRBV15 . . 16 TRBJ1-2
CASSLGLRYEQYF TGTGCCAGCAGTCTCGGGCTCCGCTACGAGCAGTACTTC TRBV2 . few 13 TRBJ2-7